This note documents a single TCR beta chain sequence. The antigen is not known. These data belong to a study of cytomegalovirus exposure and HLA in healthy donors. Study at large: The 120 million or so unique TCR beta sequences, from roughly 170 million T cells, were found by an earlier analysis.

Notes on the study in general: Across HLA loci, a later analysis found differing TCR association rates, with DRB1 most and HLA-C fewest.

From germline, CDR1 is MNHEY and CDR2 SVGAGI. V was clipped by 2 bases and J by 2 bases; unmatched bases: 3. The length of the CDR3 is 15 residues. Researchers ran the PCR with 60 Vbeta and 13 Jbeta primers. Libraries were prepared by immunoSEQ multiplex PCR; TCRdb keeps only in-frame clonotypes and omits some of them. Seen here are around 250,000 clones, roughly 91% observed once, and the top ten hold roughly 1.6%. Sequencing was done on a sample of PBMCs. The genes are TRBV6-5 and TRBJ2-3; 8 bases are a match to TRBD2. This TCR came from a girl aged 2 to 9 in good health and CMV-seronegative. The CDR3 protein is CASSYGAGATDTQYF. The CDR3 region has the DNA TGTGCCAGCAGTTACGGAGCGGGGGCCACAGATACGCAGTATTTT.